The 5 T cell receptor beta chains below come from one sample, sequenced in a study of T cell changes during pregnancy in multiple sclerosis. Some clones are missing from TCRdb's copy, which holds only in-frame ones; the method was immunoSEQ multiplex PCR. The sample has around 60,000 clones; around 96% are singletons. Material: CD8+ T cells from peripheral blood mononuclear cells, obtained after pregnancy. All receptors derive from a female donor with multiple sclerosis, enrolled in a pregnancy study.

This chain uses TRBV6-5 with TRBJ1-2; 9 bases fit TRBD1. The CDR3 loop spans 14 amino acids. With 4 bases clipped from V and 5 bases from J, the junction kept 5 bases outside the gene matches. Germline V gives CDR1 MNHEY, CDR2 SVGAGI. The DNA for the CDR3 is TGTGCCAGCAGTTCGAACAGGGGGCCATATGGCTACACCTTC. The encoded protein is CASSSNRGPYGYTF.

The chain has TRBV7-9 and TRBJ2-3; the D gene is possibly TRBD1 (6 bases). Germline loops: CDR1 SEHNR, CDR2 FQNEAQ (reference sequence). With 5 bases removed from V and 4 bases from J, the gap between germline ends came to 16 bases. The CDR3 sequence is 15 residues long. The CDR3 DNA sequence: TGTGCCAGCAGCCCGCCCCAGGGGACCCCAGATACGCAGTATTTT. Translation: CASSPPQGTPDTQYF.

The CDR3, as DNA: TGTGCCAGCAGCCCCCTCAAGGGGGACGCGCCGGGCGAGCAGTACTTC. This gives the protein CASSPLKGDAPGEQYF. V and J are TRBV6-4 and TRBJ2-7; D is possibly TRBD1 (6 bases). The CDR3 runs to 16 residues. Trimming removed 6 bases from V and 6 bases from J, with 24 bases in between. From germline, CDR1 is MRHNA and CDR2 SNTAGT.

V gene TRBV6-1 combines with J gene TRBJ1-2; D gene uncertain. The CDR3 runs 11 residues. CDR1 is MNHNS and CDR2 is SASEGT in the germline V gene. The germline V and J ends were trimmed by 3 bases and 4 bases, with 3 bases remaining between them. The CDR3 nucleotides read TGTGCCAGCAGTGACTCCTATGGCTACACCTTC. This encodes CASSDSYGYTF.

This chain connects TRBV9 to TRBJ2-1; 9 nucleotides align to TRBD2. Germline values: CDR1 SGDLS, CDR2 YYNGEE. V was clipped by 0 bases and J by 6 bases; unmatched bases: 7. The CDR3 totals 16 residues. This chain's CDR3 is CASSVGGSGRRNEQFF. CDR3 sequence (DNA): TGTGCCAGCAGCGTAGGAGGGAGCGGGAGGCGCAATGAGCAGTTCTTC. The whole variable domain, remainder taken from reference TRBV9 and TRBJ2-1, is DSGVTQTPKHLITATGQRVTLRCSPRSGDLSVYWYQQSLDQGLQFLIQYYNGEERAKGNILERFSAQQFPDLHSELNLSSLELGDSALYFCASSVGGSGRRNEQFFGPGTRLTVL.